The clone carrying this T cell receptor beta chain was observed a single time. Germline loops: CDR1 MNHEY, CDR2 SMNVEV (reference sequence). The CDR3 is 14 residues long. Trimming took off 6 bases at V and 10 bases at J, with 18 bases between the two ends. The record originates from a study of blood T cell repertoires in COVID-19. On the study more broadly: Samples representing acute and convalescent COVID-19 were sourced from the United States, Italy and Spain. Nucleic acid was either cDNA or gDNA, and it came from T cells, B-cell-depleted T cells, or PBMCs.

Methods used by the authors: From reference gene primer amplification, estimates of nucleated cell counts were derived. TCRdb keeps only in-frame clones here, not all; method: immunoSEQ multiplex PCR. V and J calls plus clone size are reproduced from that table; the DNA served to infer D and trimming. This table holds about 36,000 clones, around four fifths found once. The source of this sequence is a human donor in a cohort sampled during active COVID-19. The rearrangement links TRBV27 to TRBJ1-4; the D gene is possibly TRBD1 (5 bases). The sequenced sample was peripheral blood. This CDR3 reads CASSPEYRGGKLFF. The CDR3, as DNA: TGTGCCAGCAGCCCCGAGTACCGGGGGGGAAAACTGTTTTTT.